This TCR beta chain emerged from a study of cytomegalovirus exposure and HLA in healthy donors. This CDR3 is built from 14 residues. The V gene lost 5 bases and the J gene lost 4 bases, with 12 bases spanning the gap. The germline V gene encodes CDR1 SGDLS and CDR2 YYNGEE. Broader study findings: Reports described diagnosis of cytomegalovirus status by the classifier as highly specific and sensitive. The TCR clusters that emerged in the first cohort tended, a later analysis found, to co-occur in the 95 to 150 validation repertoires.

Comment on this clone: The target antigen is unknown.

The assay was immunoSEQ multiplex PCR, and TCRdb's table has in-frame clones only and misses some. The data contain about 150,000 clones, less than 95% of them seen just once; the ten biggest clones take up 1.8%. What was sequenced was PBMCs. The chain has TRBV9 and TRBJ2-2; D is ambiguous. This clonotype was obtained from a man between 18 and 29 years old in good health and CMV-seropositive. The CDR3 region is CASSGTVPTGELFF. The DNA for the CDR3 is TGTGCCAGCAGTGGAACAGTACCCACCGGGGAGCTGTTTTTT.